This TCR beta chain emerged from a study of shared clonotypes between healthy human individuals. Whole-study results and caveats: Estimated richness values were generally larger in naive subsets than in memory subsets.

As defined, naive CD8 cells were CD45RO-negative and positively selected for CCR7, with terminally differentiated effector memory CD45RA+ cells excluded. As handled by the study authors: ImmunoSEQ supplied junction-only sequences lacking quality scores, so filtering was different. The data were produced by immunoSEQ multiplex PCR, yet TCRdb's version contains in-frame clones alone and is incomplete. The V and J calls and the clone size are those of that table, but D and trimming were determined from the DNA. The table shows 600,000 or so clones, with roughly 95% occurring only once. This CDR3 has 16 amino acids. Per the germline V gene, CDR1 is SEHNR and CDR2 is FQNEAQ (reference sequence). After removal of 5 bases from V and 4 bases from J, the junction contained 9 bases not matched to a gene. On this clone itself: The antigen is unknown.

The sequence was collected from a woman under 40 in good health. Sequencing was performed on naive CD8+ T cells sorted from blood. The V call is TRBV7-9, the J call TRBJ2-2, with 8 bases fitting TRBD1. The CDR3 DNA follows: TGTGCCAGCAGCCCAAGAGACAGGGGTGTCACCGGGGAGCTGTTTTTT. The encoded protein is CASSPRDRGVTGELFF.